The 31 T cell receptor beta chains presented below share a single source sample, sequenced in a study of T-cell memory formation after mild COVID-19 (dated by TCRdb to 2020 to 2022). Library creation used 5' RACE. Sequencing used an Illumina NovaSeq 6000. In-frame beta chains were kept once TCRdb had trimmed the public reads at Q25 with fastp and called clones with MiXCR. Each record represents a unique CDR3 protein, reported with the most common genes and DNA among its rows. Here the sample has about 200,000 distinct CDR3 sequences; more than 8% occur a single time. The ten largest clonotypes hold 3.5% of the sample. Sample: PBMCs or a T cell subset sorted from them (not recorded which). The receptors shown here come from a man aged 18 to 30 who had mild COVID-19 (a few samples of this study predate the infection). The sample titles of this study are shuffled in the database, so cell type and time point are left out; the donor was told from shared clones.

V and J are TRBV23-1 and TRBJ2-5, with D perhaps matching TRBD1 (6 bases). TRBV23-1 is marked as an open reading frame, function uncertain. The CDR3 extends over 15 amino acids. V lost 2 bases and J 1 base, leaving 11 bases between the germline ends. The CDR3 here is CASSQGGHSQETQYF. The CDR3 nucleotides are TGCGCCAGCAGTCAAGGGGGACATTCCCAAGAGACCCAGTACTTC.

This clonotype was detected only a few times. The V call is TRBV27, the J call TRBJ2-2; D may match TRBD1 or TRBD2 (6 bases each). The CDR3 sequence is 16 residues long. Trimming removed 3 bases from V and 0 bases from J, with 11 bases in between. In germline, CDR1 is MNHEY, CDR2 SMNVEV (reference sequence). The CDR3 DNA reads TGTGCCAGCAGTTTGAAGGGGGGCCCGAACACCGGGGAGCTGTTTTTT. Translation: CASSLKGGPNTGELFF.

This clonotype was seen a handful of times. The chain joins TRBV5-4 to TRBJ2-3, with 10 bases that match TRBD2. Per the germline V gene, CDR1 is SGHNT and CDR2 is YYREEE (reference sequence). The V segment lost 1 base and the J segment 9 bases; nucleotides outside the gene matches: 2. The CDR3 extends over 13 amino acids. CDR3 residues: CASSLTSGETQYF. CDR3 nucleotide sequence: TGTGCCAGCAGCTTGACTAGCGGGGAGACGCAGTATTTT.

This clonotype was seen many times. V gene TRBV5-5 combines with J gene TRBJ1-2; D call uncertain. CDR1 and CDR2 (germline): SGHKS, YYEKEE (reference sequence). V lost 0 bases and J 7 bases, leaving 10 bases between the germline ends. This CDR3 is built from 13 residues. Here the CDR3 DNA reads TGTGCCAGCAGCTTGGACCAACCGTTTGGCTACACCTTC. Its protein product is CASSLDQPFGYTF. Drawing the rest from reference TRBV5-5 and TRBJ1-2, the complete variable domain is DAGVTQSPTHLIKTRGQQVTLRCSPISGHKSVSWYQQVLGQGPQFIFQYYEKEERGRGNFPDRFSARQFPNYSSELNVNALLLGDSALYLCASSLDQPFGYTFGSGTRLTVV.

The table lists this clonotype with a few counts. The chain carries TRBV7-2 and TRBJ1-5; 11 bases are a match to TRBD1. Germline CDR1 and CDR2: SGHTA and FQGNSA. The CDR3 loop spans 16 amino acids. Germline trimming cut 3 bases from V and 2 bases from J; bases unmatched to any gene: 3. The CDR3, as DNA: TGTGCCAGCAGCTTGGGACAGGGGGAAGGCAATCAGCCCCAGCATTTT. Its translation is CASSLGQGEGNQPQHF.

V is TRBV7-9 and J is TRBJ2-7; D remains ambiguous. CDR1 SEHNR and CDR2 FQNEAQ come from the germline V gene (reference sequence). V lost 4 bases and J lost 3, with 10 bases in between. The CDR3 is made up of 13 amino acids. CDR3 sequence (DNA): TGTGCCAGCAGCTCCCCCGGACGCTACGAGCAGTACTTC. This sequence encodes CASSSPGRYEQYF.

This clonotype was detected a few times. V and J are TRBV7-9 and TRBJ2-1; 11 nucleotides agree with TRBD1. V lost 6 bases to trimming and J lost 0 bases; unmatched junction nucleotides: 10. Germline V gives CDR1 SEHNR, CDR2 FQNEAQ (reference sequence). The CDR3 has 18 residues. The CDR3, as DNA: TGTGCCAGCAGACCCGGGACAGGGGGGTCCAGCTCCTACAATGAGCAGTTCTTC. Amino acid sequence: CASRPGTGGSSSYNEQFF.

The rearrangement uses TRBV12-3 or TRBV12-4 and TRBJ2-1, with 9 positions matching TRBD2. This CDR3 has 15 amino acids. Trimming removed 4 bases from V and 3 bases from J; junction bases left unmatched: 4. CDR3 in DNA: TGTGCCAGCAGTTCCGCAGCGGGGGGCTACAATGAGCAGTTCTTC. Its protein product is CASSSAAGGYNEQFF.

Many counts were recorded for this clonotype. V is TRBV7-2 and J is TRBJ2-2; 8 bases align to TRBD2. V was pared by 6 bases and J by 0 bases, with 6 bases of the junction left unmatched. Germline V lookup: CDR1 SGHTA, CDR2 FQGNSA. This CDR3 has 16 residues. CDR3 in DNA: TGTGCCAGCAGGCCTCCGGGACTAGCGAACACCGGGGAGCTGTTTTTT. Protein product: CASRPPGLANTGELFF.

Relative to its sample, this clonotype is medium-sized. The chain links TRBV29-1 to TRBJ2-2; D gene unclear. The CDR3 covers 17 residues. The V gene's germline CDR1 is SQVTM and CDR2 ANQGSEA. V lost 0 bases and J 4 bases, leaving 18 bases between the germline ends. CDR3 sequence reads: CSVEDWGSEDSTGELFF. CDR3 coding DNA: TGCAGCGTTGAAGATTGGGGTTCTGAGGATTCCACCGGGGAGCTGTTTTTT.

In DNA, the CDR3 is TGTGCCAGCAGCCCATCGGAAGGGGGCAGGACAGATACGCAGTATTTT. As protein: CASSPSEGGRTDTQYF. V and J are TRBV9 and TRBJ2-3; TRBD1 matches 7 bases. Unmatched junction bases numbered 11, after V lost 4 bases and J lost 3 bases. Germline loops: CDR1 SGDLS, CDR2 YYNGEE. CDR3 size: 16 residues.

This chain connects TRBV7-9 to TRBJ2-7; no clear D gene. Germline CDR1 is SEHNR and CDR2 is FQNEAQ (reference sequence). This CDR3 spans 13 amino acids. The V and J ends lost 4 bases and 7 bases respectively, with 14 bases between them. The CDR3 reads CASSSLITLEQYF. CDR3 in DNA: TGTGCCAGCAGCTCCCTGATAACCCTGGAGCAGTACTTC.

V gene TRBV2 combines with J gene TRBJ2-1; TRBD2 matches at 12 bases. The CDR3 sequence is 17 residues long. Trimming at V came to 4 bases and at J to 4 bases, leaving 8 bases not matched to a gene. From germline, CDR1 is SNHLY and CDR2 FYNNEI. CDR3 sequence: CASSGLAGGPKYNEQFF. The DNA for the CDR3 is TGTGCCAGCAGTGGCCTAGCGGGGGGGCCGAAGTACAATGAGCAGTTCTTC.

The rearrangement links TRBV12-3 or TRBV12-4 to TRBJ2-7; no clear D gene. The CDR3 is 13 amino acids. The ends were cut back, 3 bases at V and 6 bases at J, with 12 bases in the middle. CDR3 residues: CASSFGRGSEQYV. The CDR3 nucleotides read TGTGCCAGCAGTTTTGGCAGAGGCAGCGAGCAGTACGTC.

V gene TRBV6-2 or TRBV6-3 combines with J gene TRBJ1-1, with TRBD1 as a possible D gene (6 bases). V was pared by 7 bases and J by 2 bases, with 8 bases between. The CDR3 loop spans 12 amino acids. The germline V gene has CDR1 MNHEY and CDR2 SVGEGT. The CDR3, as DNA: TGTGCCAGCATACAGGGAAACACTGAAGCTTTCTTT. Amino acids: CASIQGNTEAFF.

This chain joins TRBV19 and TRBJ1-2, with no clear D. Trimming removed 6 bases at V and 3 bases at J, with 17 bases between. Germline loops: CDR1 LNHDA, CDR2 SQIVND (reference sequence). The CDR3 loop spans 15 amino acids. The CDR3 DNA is TGTGCCAGTAGCACCGACGTGGTGAATCACTATGGCTACACCTTC. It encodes CASSTDVVNHYGYTF.

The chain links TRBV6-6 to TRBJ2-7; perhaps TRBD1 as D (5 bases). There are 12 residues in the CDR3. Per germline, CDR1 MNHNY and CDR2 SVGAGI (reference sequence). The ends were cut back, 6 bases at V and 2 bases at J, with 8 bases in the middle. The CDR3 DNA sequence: TGTGCCAGCAGCAAAGGGGCCTACGAGCAGTACTTC. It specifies CASSKGAYEQYF.

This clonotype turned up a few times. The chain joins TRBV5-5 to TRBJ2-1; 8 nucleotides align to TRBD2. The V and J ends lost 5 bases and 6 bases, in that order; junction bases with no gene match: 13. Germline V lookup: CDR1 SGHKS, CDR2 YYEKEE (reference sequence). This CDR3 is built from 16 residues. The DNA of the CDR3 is TGTGCCAGCAGTCTCTCTCGCGGGGGGAGCGGCAATGAGCAGTTCTTC. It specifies CASSLSRGGSGNEQFF.

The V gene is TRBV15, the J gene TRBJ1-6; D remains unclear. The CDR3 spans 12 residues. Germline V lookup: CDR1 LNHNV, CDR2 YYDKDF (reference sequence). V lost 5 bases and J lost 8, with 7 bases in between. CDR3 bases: TGTGCCACCAGCGCCCAGGATTCACCCCTCCACTTT. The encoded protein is CATSAQDSPLHF. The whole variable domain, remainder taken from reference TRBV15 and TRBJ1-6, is DAMVIQNPRYQVTQFGKPVTLSCSQTLNHNVMYWYQQKSSQAPKLLFHYYDKDFNNEADTPDNFQSRRPNTSFCFLDIRSPGLGDTAMYLCATSAQDSPLHFGNGTRLTVT.

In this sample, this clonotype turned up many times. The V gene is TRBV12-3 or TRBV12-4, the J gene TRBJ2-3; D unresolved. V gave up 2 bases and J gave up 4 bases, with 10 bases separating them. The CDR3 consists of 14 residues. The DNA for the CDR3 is TGTGCCAGCAGTTTACAGGCCCCCGCAGATACGCAGTATTTT. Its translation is CASSLQAPADTQYF.

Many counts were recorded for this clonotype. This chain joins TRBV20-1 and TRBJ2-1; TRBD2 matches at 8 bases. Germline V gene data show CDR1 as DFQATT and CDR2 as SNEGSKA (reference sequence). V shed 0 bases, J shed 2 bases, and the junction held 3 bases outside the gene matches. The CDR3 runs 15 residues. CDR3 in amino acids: CSARDERETYNEQFF. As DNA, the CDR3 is TGCAGTGCTAGAGATGAGCGGGAGACCTACAATGAGCAGTTCTTC.

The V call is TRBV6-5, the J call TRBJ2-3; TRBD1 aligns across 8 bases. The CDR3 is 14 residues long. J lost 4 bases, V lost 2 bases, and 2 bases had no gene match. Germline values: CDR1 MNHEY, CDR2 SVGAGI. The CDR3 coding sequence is TGTGCCAGCAGTTACGCGGGACAGGCAGATACGCAGTATTTT. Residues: CASSYAGQADTQYF.

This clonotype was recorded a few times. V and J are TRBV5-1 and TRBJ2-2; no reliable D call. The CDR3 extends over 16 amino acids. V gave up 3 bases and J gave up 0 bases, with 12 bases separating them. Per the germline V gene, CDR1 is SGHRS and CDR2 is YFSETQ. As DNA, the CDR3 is TGCGCCAGCAGCTCTAGGACCGGAGCGAACACCGGGGAGCTGTTTTTT. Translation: CASSSRTGANTGELFF.

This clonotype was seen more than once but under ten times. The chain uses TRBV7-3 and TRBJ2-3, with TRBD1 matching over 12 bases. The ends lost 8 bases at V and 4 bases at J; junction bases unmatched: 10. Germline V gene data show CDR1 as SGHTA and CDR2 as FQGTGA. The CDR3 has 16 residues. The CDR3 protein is CASQSGTGGSADTQYF. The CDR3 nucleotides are TGTGCCAGCCAATCCGGGACAGGGGGCTCAGCAGATACGCAGTATTTT.

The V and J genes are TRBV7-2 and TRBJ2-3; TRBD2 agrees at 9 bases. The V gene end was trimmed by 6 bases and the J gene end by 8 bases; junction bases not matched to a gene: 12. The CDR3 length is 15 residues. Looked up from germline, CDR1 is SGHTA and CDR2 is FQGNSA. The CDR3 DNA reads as TGTGCCAGCAGTCCTAGGGACAGCGGGGGGCGTACGCAGTATTTT. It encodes CASSPRDSGGRTQYF. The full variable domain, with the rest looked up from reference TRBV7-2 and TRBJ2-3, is GAGVSQSPSNKVTEKGKDVELRCDPISGHTALYWYRQSLGQGLEFLIYFQGNSAPDKSGLPSDRFSAERTGGSVSTLTIQRTQQEDSAVYLCASSPRDSGGRTQYFGPGTRLTVL.

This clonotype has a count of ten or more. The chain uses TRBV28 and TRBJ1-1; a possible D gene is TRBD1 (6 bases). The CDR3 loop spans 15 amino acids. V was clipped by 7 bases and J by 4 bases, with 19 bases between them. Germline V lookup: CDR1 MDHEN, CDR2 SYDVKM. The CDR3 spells CASNLNTGRGTEAFF. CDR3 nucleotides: TGTGCCAGCAACCTGAATACAGGGAGGGGCACTGAAGCTTTCTTT.

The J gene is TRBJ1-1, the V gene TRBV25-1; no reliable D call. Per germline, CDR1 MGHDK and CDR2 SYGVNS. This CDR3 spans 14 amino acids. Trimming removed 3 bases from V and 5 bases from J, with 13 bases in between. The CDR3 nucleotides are TGTGCCAGCAGTGACCCCCTTTTGAGAACTGAAGCTTTCTTT. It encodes CASSDPLLRTEAFF.

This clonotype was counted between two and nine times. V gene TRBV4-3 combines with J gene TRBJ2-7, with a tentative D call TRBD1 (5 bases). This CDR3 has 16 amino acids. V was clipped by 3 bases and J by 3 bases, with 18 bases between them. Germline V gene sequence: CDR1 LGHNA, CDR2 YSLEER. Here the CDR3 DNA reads TGCGCCAGCAGCCAGTTCTTAACCAGGGTGTACTACGAGCAGTACTTC. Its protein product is CASSQFLTRVYYEQYF.

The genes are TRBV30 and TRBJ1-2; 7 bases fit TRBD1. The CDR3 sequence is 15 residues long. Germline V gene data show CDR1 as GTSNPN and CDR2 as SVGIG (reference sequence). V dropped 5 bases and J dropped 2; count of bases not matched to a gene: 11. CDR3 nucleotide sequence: TGTGCCTGGTGGGCCCCAGGGGGTCCAAACTATGGCTACACCTTC. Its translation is CAWWAPGGPNYGYTF.

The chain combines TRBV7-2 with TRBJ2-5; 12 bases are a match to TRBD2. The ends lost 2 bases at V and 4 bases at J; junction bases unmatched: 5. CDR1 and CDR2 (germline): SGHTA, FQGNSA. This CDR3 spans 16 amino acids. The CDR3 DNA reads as TGTGCCAGCAGCTTATGGGCTAGCGGGGGGGCAGAGACCCAGTACTTC. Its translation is CASSLWASGGAETQYF.

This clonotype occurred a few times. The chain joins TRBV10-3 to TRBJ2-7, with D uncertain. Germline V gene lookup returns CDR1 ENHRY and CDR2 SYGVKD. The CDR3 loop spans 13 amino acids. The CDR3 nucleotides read TGTGCAAGTGGAGCAGTTATAGCCTACGAGCAGTACTTC. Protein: CASGAVIAYEQYF.